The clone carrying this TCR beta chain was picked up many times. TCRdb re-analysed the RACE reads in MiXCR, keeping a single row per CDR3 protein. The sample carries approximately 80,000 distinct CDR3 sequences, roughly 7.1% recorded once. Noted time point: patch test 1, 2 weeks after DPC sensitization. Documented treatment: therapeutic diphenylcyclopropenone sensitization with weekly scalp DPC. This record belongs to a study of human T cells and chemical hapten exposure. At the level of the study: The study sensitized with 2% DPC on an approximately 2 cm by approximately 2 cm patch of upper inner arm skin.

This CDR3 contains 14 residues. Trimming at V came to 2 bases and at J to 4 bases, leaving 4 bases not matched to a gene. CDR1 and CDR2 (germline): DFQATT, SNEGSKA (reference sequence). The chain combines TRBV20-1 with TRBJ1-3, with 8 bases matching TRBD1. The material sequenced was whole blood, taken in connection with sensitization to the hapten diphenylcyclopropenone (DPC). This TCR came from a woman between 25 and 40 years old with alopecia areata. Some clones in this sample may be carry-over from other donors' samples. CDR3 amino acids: CSARPTGEGNTIYF. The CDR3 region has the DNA TGCAGTGCTAGACCGACAGGGGAAGGAAACACCATATATTTT.